Sequencing of this TCR beta chain was carried out in a study of T cells in Graves' hyperthyroidism and ophthalmopathy. Study results and caveats: The majority of expanded thyroid clonotypes above 0.001 also appeared in blood.

There were TCR beta CDR3 regions amplified from RNA transcripts. The HTBI primer set served for first-round RT-PCR of the TCR CDR3. From the multiplex PCR reads, TCRdb called clonotypes with MiXCR, one entry per CDR3 protein. In the table there are a few hundred thousand distinct CDR3 sequences, approximately 44% of which are singletons. It was considered stable Graves' hyperthyroidism when ophthalmopathy did not progress within 18 months. Patients aged 18 to 65 had newly diagnosed hyperthyroidism that had lasted under 2 months. The CDR3 has 12 amino acids. Germline V CDR1 and CDR2: SNHLY, FYNNEI. V lost 6 bases and J lost 7, with 12 bases in between. As to this clonotype: Its antigen remains unidentified.

The sequence was collected from a woman aged 18 to 35 with Graves' hyperthyroidism. The genes are TRBV2 and TRBJ1-1; the D gene is possibly TRBD1 (6 bases). The sequenced sample consisted of peripheral blood or thyroid tissue (not recorded which). DNA for the CDR3: TGTGCCAGCAGAAGGGGGGATGATGAAGCTTTCTTT. It yields the protein CASRRGDDEAFF. Combining the CDR3 with reference TRBV2 and TRBJ1-1 gives the whole variable domain EPEVTQTPSHQVTQMGQEVILRCVPISNHLYFYWYRQILGQKVEFLVSFYNNEISEKSEIFDDQFSVERPDGSNFTLKIRSTKLEDSAMYFCASRRGDDEAFFGQGTRLTVV.